This TCR beta chain was recorded in a study of T cells in Graves' hyperthyroidism and ophthalmopathy. Trimming pared 1 base from V and 1 base from J, leaving 8 bases between. CDR3 length: 15 amino acids. Germline CDR1 and CDR2: MGHRA and YSYEKL. Amplification of TCR beta CDR3 regions was performed using RNA transcripts as template. Carried out on the TCR CDR3, a first-round RT-PCR used the HTBI primer set. Via MiXCR, TCRdb re-called the multiplex PCR reads, giving one row per CDR3 protein. The repertoire includes hundreds of thousands of distinct CDR3 sequences, roughly 15% of them detected once, and less than 15% sits in the top ten.

Sequencing was done on a sample of blood. This TCR derives from a man between 18 and 35 years old with Graves' ophthalmopathy. The chain couples TRBV4-1 to TRBJ2-1; D gene ambiguous. In nucleotides, the CDR3 is TGCGCCAGCAGCCAAGGGGCTGAATCCTACAATGAGCAGTTCTTC. Protein sequence: CASSQGAESYNEQFF.